This T cell receptor (beta chain) was identified in a study of blood T cell repertoires in COVID-19. Overall study context: Sites across the United States, Italy and Spain contributed samples from acute and convalescent COVID-19.

Everyone who took part was about 18 to 89 years old, and they came from about two dozen US areas. Participants' own reports of clinical history determined their cohort assignment. This CDR3 spans 16 amino acids. After removal of 4 bases from V and 2 bases from J, the junction contained 8 bases not matched to a gene. Germline CDR1 reads MNHNS; CDR2 reads SASEGT. Authors' data handling: Estimates of nucleated cell counts were drawn from the amplification of reference gene primers. TCRdb keeps only in-frame clones here, not all; method: immunoSEQ multiplex PCR. Clonal size and the V and J genes are those of that table, whereas D and trimming came from the DNA. The data show about 220,000 clones, with about 79% seen just once and about 3.7% held by the top ten.

Sequencing used PBMCs or T cells enriched from blood (not recorded which). V is TRBV6-1 and J is TRBJ2-5; the match to TRBD2 covers 9 bases. This sequence originates from a woman aged 60-75 years who had recovered from COVID-19. CDR3 nucleotide sequence: TGTGCCAGCAGTGGCTTAGCGGGGGAGCCTCAAGAGACCCAGTACTTC. Protein product: CASSGLAGEPQETQYF.